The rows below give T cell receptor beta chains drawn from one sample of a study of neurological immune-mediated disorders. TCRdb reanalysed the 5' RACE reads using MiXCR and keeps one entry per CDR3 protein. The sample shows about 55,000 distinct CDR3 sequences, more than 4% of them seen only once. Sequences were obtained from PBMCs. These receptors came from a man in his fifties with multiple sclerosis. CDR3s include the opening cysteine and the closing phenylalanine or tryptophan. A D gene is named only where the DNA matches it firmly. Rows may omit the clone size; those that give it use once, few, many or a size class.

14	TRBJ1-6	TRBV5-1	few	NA	TGCGCCAGCAGCTCAGAACTACCGTCTTCACCCCTCAACTTT	CASSSELPSSPLNF
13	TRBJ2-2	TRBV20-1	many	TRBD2	TGCAGTGCCAGGTCCGGGGGGACCGGGGAGCTGTTTTTT	CSARSGGTGELFF
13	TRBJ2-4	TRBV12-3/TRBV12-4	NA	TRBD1	TGTGCCAGCAGCCCCCCGACAGGGGGGATTCAGTACTTC	CASSPPTGGIQYF
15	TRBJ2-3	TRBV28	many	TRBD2	TGTGCCAGCAGTTTCCTAGCGGGTTCCACAGATACGCAGTATTTT	CASSFLAGSTDTQYF
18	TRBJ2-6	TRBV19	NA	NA	TGTGCCAGTTCTTCCGGGGGGCGCCTAAACTCTGGGGCCAACGTCCTGACTTTC	CASSSGGRLNSGANVLTF
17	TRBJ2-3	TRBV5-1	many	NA	TGCGCCAGCAGCTTGAACGGGGGCCGCCCAAGCACAGATACGCAGTATTTT	CASSLNGGRPSTDTQYF
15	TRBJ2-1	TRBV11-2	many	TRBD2	TGTGCCAGCAGCTTGGGACTAGGGCCTTACAATGAGCAGTTCTTC	CASSLGLGPYNEQFF
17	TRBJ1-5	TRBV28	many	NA	TGTGCCAGCAGTGGGCTCTTGACAGATGATAGCAATCAGCCCCAGCATTTT	CASSGLLTDDSNQPQHF
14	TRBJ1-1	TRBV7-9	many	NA	TGTGCCAGCAGCGTCTGGACCGGACACACTGAAGCTTTCTTT	CASSVWTGHTEAFF
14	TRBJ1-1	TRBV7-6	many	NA	TGTGCCAGCAGCTTAGTGATCGGGGGGACTGAAGCTTTCTTT	CASSLVIGGTEAFF
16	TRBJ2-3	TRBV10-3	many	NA	TGTGCCATCAGTGACCCCGGCGGGTCTAGCACAGATACGCAGTATTTT	CAISDPGGSSTDTQYF
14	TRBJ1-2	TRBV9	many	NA	TGTGCCAGCAGCGTAGACAGGGTTATCTATGGCTACACCTTC	CASSVDRVIYGYTF
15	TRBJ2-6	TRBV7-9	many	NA	TGTGCCAGCAGCTTAGGGGGTCGCGGGGCCAACGTCCTGACTTTC	CASSLGGRGANVLTF
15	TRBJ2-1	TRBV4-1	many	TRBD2	TGCGCCAGCAGCGATAGCGGGGGGGTATACAATGAGCAGTTCTTC	CASSDSGGVYNEQFF
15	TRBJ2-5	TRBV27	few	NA	TGTGCCAGCAGTTTAGGTAGCTGGAGTAGGGAGACCCAGTACTTC	CASSLGSWSRETQYF
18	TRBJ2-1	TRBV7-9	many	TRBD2	TGTGCCAGCAGCCCCACCGACTGGGGGAGGGACCCAAACAATGAGCAGTTCTTC	CASSPTDWGRDPNNEQFF
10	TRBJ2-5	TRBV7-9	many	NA	TGTGCCAGCGGCCGGGAGACCCAGTACTTC	CASGRETQYF